The 3 T cell receptor beta chains reported below all come from one sample, sequenced in a study of OX40 agonist ivuxolimab in advanced cancers. Libraries were prepared by immunoSEQ multiplex PCR; TCRdb keeps only in-frame clonotypes and omits some of them. This repertoire shows 75,000 to 80,000 clones, around four fifths found once; its top ten account for 0.76%. The input for sequencing was CD4+ or CD8+ T cells sorted from blood, taken in a trial of the OX40 agonist ivuxolimab. The receptor set was obtained from an adult with an advanced solid tumor such as melanoma, head and neck, liver or kidney cancer.

In its sample, this clone was seen once. The J gene is TRBJ1-1, the V gene TRBV7-6; no clear D gene. Trimming stripped 3 bases from V and 6 bases from J, with 11 bases between. This CDR3 is built from 13 residues. Germline CDR1 SGHVS, CDR2 FNYEAQ. The CDR3 loop reads CASSLSGVAEAFF. CDR3 DNA: TGTGCCAGCAGCTTGAGTGGGGTCGCTGAAGCTTTCTTT.

V usage is TRBV19 and J usage is TRBJ2-3; D perhaps matches TRBD2 (6 bases). This CDR3 comprises 14 residues. Germline V lookup: CDR1 LNHDA, CDR2 SQIVND (reference sequence). V lost 9 bases and J 0 bases, leaving 13 bases between the germline ends. This chain's CDR3 is CASRSGPSTDTQYF. The CDR3 coding sequence is TGTGCCAGCCGCAGCGGGCCTAGCACAGATACGCAGTATTTT.

This sequence joins TRBV9 and TRBJ1-2; D uncertain. The CDR3 is 15 amino acids. The germline CDR1 and CDR2 sequences are SGDLS and YYNGEE. Between the trimmed V and J ends, which lost 0 bases and 4 bases, there was a span of 13 bases. The CDR3 protein is CASSVASGGFYGYTF. For the CDR3, the DNA is TGTGCCAGCAGCGTAGCCTCGGGCGGCTTCTATGGCTACACCTTC.